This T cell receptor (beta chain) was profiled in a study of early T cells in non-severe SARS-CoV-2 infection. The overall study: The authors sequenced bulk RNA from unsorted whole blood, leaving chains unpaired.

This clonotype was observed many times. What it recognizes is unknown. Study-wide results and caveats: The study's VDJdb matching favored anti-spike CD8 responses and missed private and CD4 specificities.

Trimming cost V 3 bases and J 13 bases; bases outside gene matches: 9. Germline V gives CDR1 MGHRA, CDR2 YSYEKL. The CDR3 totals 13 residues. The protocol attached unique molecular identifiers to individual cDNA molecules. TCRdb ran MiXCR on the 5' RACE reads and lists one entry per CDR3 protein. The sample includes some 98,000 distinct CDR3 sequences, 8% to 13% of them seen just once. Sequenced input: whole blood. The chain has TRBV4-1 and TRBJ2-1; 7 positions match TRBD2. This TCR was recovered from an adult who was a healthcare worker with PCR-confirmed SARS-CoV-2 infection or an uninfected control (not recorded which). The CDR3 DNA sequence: TGCGCCAGCAGCCAGATCTCCTCTAGCGGTCAGTTCTTC. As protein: CASSQISSSGQFF.